This T cell receptor (beta chain) stems from a study of shared clonotypes between healthy human individuals. General observations from the study: Clonotypes shared by all four donors outscored non-shared clonotypes in generation probability.

Trimming took 8 bases from V and 7 from J; bases not matched to a gene: 8. This CDR3 has 13 amino acids. The germline V gene has CDR1 WSHSY and CDR2 SAAADI. Genomic DNA of every subset was divided equally among multiple immunoSEQ plates. TCRdb keeps only in-frame clones here, not all; method: immunoSEQ multiplex PCR. Here the sample spans more than 2 million clones, about 94% being singletons. The naive CD8 subset, CD45RO-negative cells positively selected for CCR7, excluded terminally differentiated effector memory CD45RA+ cells. As concerns this clone: Its antigen is as yet unknown.

The sample consisted of naive CD8+ T cells sorted from blood. The V gene is TRBV10-2, the J gene TRBJ1-5; 7 bases align to TRBD1. The TCR originated in a man aged 18 to 35 in good health. CDR3 DNA sequence: TGCGCCAGCTCCAGGGGGTTCAGGCAGCCCCAGCATTTT. It codes for CASSRGFRQPQHF.